This TCR beta chain came from a study of cytomegalovirus exposure and HLA in healthy donors. Study context: Ancestry clustering placed about four fifths of over 300 genotyped donors in the Caucasian-associated cluster.

On this clone: What it binds is unknown.

General study points: Later examination showed HLA-associated TCR beta chains had greater clonal expansion than equally common others. According to a later analysis, donors in an Asian-associated ancestry cluster reportedly had fewer N-insertions than the roughly 670-donor mean. Presence/absence analyses supposed approximately even sequencing depth among donors.

The germline V and J ends were trimmed by 3 bases and 5 bases, with 14 bases remaining between them. Germline-derived CDR1 and CDR2 are SGHTS and YDEGEE. CDR3 length equals 15 residues. Primers included in the PCR were 60 Vbeta and 13 Jbeta primers. Measured with immunoSEQ multiplex PCR; TCRdb has only the in-frame clones, and not every one. There are approximately 100,000 clones in the sample; around two thirds occur only once, and 3% to 4.5% lies in the top ten. Sequenced material: PBMCs. The chain is built from TRBV5-8 and TRBJ2-2; TRBD1 might be the D (6 bases). The TCR was taken from a man aged 30 to 45 in good health and CMV-seropositive. In DNA form, the CDR3 reads TGTGCCAGCAGCTGGCAACAGGGCTATACCGGGGAGCTGTTTTTT. Its translation is CASSWQQGYTGELFF.